This T cell receptor beta chain was observed in a study of control samples from healthy donors and cancer patients. Profiling relied on immunoSEQ multiplex PCR, and the TCRdb table lists in-frame clones only, not all of them. The sample carries some 130,000 clones, less than 90% recorded once. The clonotype comes from a woman in her twenties or thirties in good health. The sequencing input was blood.

CDR3 DNA: TGTGCCAGCAGCTTACTAGGGGTAGCTGGCTACAATGAGCAGTTCTTC. It is translated as CASSLLGVAGYNEQFF. This chain uses TRBV11-2 with TRBJ2-1; D is perhaps TRBD1 (5 bases). The CDR3 is 16 amino acids. Trimming stripped 2 bases from V and 3 bases from J, with 14 bases between. Germline-derived CDR1 and CDR2 are SGHAT and FQNNGV.